These 20 T cell receptor beta chains were all obtained from the same sample, sequenced in a study of tumour-infiltrating T cells in Burkitt lymphoma. Assay: immunoSEQ multiplex PCR; the TCRdb copy retains only in-frame clones and omits some. The sample lists approximately 15,000 clones, roughly 85% seen once, with 2.1% in the top ten. The sample consisted of tumor tissue. The receptor set was obtained from a human donor with diffuse large B-cell lymphoma.

By proportion, this clone is medium-sized. V gene TRBV9 combines with J gene TRBJ2-3, with D possibly being TRBD2 (6 bases). Looked up from germline, CDR1 is SGDLS and CDR2 is YYNGEE. V lost 4 bases, J lost 0 bases, and 9 bases lay in between. The CDR3 runs 14 residues. The CDR3 DNA reads as TGTGCCAGCAGCCTTAGCGGTAGCACAGATACGCAGTATTTT. Translated, it gives CASSLSGSTDTQYF.

The V call is TRBV2, the J call TRBJ2-3; D might be TRBD2 (6 bases). Germline CDR1 and CDR2: SNHLY and FYNNEI. The CDR3 is made up of 16 amino acids. V was clipped by 4 bases and J by 1 base, with 15 bases between them. The CDR3 loop is CASSGNIAERTDTQYF. Here the CDR3 DNA reads TGTGCCAGCAGTGGGAACATAGCGGAGCGCACAGATACGCAGTATTTT.

The chain combines TRBV11-2 with TRBJ2-4, with TRBD2 matching 10 bases. Germline CDR1 is SGHAT and CDR2 is FQNNGV. The V segment lost 5 bases and the J segment 8 bases; nucleotides outside the gene matches: 6. The CDR3 contains 14 residues. The CDR3 here is CASSLQREGDIQYF. The CDR3 DNA reads TGTGCCAGCAGCCTTCAGCGGGAGGGAGACATTCAGTACTTC.

The J gene is TRBJ1-1, the V gene TRBV19; D is ambiguous. The V gene's germline CDR1 is LNHDA and CDR2 SQIVND (reference sequence). The CDR3 is 14 residues long. Deletions cut 5 bases from V and 2 bases from J, with 12 bases between. The CDR3 nucleotides are TGTGCCAGTAGTGCTTCCTCGTTAAACACTGAAGCTTTCTTT. Amino acids: CASSASSLNTEAFF. The full variable domain, in which reference TRBV19 and TRBJ1-1 provide the parts outside the CDR3, is DGGITQSPKYLFRKEGQNVTLSCEQNLNHDAMYWYRQDPGQGLRLIYYSQIVNDFQKGDIAEGYSVSREKKESFPLTVTSAQKNPTAFYLCASSASSLNTEAFFGQGTRLTVV.

The chain employs TRBV27 and TRBJ1-2; 7 nucleotides line up with TRBD1. V shed 5 bases, J shed 6 bases, and the junction held 6 bases outside the gene matches. Germline CDR1 MNHEY, CDR2 SMNVEV (reference sequence). The length of the CDR3 is 13 residues. CDR3: CASSAGTGDGYTF. CDR3 DNA: TGTGCCAGCAGTGCAGGTACAGGGGATGGCTACACCTTC.

The chain couples TRBV5-1 to TRBJ1-1; TRBD1 aligns across 7 bases. J was trimmed by 0 bases and V by 0 bases; bases with no gene match: 5. The germline gives CDR1 SGHRS, CDR2 YFSETQ. The CDR3 length is 16 residues. In DNA form, the CDR3 reads TGCGCCAGCAGCTTGGGGGACAGACTCATGAACACTGAAGCTTTCTTT. This codes for CASSLGDRLMNTEAFF.

This clone was observed a few times. The V gene is TRBV2, the J gene TRBJ2-2; D gene uncertain. The CDR3 has 11 residues. In germline, CDR1 is SNHLY, CDR2 FYNNEI. The V end was cut by 9 bases, the J end by 5 bases, with 7 bases between. The CDR3 DNA sequence: TGTGCCAGTTTAGGGACCGGGGAGCTGTTTTTT. This codes for CASLGTGELFF. Using reference TRBV2 and TRBJ2-2 for the parts outside the CDR3, the full variable domain is EPEVTQTPSHQVTQMGQEVILRCVPISNHLYFYWYRQILGQKVEFLVSFYNNEISEKSEIFDDQFSVERPDGSNFTLKIRSTKLEDSAMYFCASLGTGELFFGEGSRLTVL.

The V call is TRBV27, the J call TRBJ2-3, with D perhaps TRBD1 (6 bases). Germline V gene lookup returns CDR1 MNHEY and CDR2 SMNVEV (reference sequence). The CDR3 covers 14 residues. Trimming cost V 9 bases and J 2 bases, with 15 bases left between them. CDR3 sequence: CASGLGAITDTQYF. CDR3 sequence (DNA): TGTGCCAGTGGGCTGGGGGCCATCACAGATACGCAGTATTTT.

The chain links TRBV4-2 to TRBJ2-7; D is undetermined. This CDR3 contains 16 residues. The V end was cut by 0 bases, the J end by 4 bases, with 16 bases between. From germline, CDR1 is LGHNA and CDR2 YNFKEQ. The CDR3 here is CASSQEGKATFYEQYF. The DNA of the CDR3 is TGTGCCAGCAGCCAAGAAGGAAAAGCAACCTTTTACGAGCAGTACTTC.

V gene TRBV7-9 combines with J gene TRBJ1-3; a weak D match, TRBD1 (5 bases). The CDR3 spans 15 residues. Trimming shortened V by 1 base and J by 4 bases, and 11 bases separated the two germline ends. Per the germline V gene, CDR1 is SEHNR and CDR2 is FQNEAQ (reference sequence). CDR3 protein: CASSLVSGRGNTIYF. The DNA of the CDR3 is TGTGCCAGCAGCTTAGTGTCGGGGCGCGGAAACACCATATATTTT.

Regarding this clone: The junction shows a germline mismatch at one end, possibly a read error. The chain employs TRBV9 and TRBJ2-1; 10 bases are shared with TRBD2. CDR1 is SGDLS, CDR2 YYNGEE, per germline. CDR3 length equals 15 residues. Here the CDR3 DNA reads TGTGCCAGCAGCGTAGTGGCTAGCGGGAGCAATGAACAGTTCTTC. This translates into CASSVVASGSNEQFF.

The chain recombines TRBV6-6 with TRBJ2-5; D call uncertain. The V gene's germline CDR1 is MNHNY and CDR2 SVGAGI (reference sequence). The CDR3 is 13 residues long. V shed 4 bases and J shed 4 bases, with 10 bases lying between them. The CDR3 is CASSSRARETQYF. The CDR3 DNA follows: TGTGCCAGCAGTTCAAGGGCGAGAGAGACCCAGTACTTC.

The rearrangement links TRBV6-6 to TRBJ1-1; possible D gene TRBD1, 6 bases. The V and J ends lost 7 bases and 0 bases respectively, with 12 bases between them. Per germline, CDR1 MNHNY and CDR2 SVGAGI (reference sequence). The CDR3 extends over 14 amino acids. CDR3 DNA: TGTGCCAGCATTGAGGACAGTATGAACACTGAAGCTTTCTTT. It yields the protein CASIEDSMNTEAFF.

This clone ranks as medium-sized. The chain combines TRBV7-9 with TRBJ1-1; D is perhaps TRBD1 (6 bases). The CDR3 has 14 amino acids. V gave up 0 bases and J gave up 1 base, with 6 bases separating them. CDR1 and CDR2 from the germline V gene are SEHNR and FQNEAQ (reference sequence). Here the CDR3 reads CASSLAGGNTEAFF. The CDR3 DNA sequence: TGTGCCAGCAGCTTAGCAGGGGGGAACACTGAAGCTTTCTTT.

This clone was observed a few times. The chain joins TRBV14 to TRBJ2-1; D tentatively fits TRBD1 or TRBD2 (7 bases each). Trimming removed 7 bases from V and 0 bases from J, with 10 bases in between. The length of the CDR3 is 14 residues. The germline V gene has CDR1 SGHDN and CDR2 FVKESK. Here the CDR3 DNA reads TGTGCCAGCAAGCGGGACAGCTCCTACAATGAGCAGTTCTTC. Translating gives CASKRDSSYNEQFF. The full variable domain, with the rest looked up from reference TRBV14 and TRBJ2-1, is EAGVTQFPSHSVIEKGQTVTLRCDPISGHDNLYWYRRVMGKEIKFLLHFVKESKQDESGMPNNRFLAERTGGTYSTLKVQPAELEDSGVYFCASKRDSSYNEQFFGPGTRLTVL.

Comment on this clone: The sample contains more than one DNA sequence encoding this CDR3. CDR3 nucleotide sequence: TGTGCCAGCAGCTCTTGGGGGGGTACTGAAGCTTTCTTT. Amino acid sequence: CASSSWGGTEAFF. The chain joins TRBV9 to TRBJ1-1; tentative D call: TRBD1 (5 bases). This CDR3 has 13 residues. V lost 4 bases and J lost 5, with 12 bases in between. In germline, CDR1 is SGDLS, CDR2 YYNGEE.

V and J are TRBV29-1 and TRBJ1-2; D is unclear. V lost 8 bases and J 3 bases, leaving 10 bases between the germline ends. The CDR3 spans 11 residues. Per germline, CDR1 SQVTM and CDR2 ANQGSEA. Here the CDR3 DNA reads TGCAGCTCCCGGGTGGACTATGGCTACACCTTC. This sequence encodes CSSRVDYGYTF.

The chain has TRBV21-1 and TRBJ1-5. TRBV21-1 is noted as a pseudogene. The CDR3 contains 11 residues. The CDR3 sequence is CANWGDQPQHF. The DNA for the CDR3 is TGTGCCAACTGGGGGGATCAGCCCCAGCATTTT.

The chain combines TRBV9 with TRBJ1-1; possible D gene TRBD1, 6 bases. CDR3 length equals 13 residues. Trimming stripped 4 bases from V and 4 bases from J, with 11 bases between. Per germline, CDR1 SGDLS and CDR2 YYNGEE. Here the CDR3 DNA reads TGTGCCAGCAGCCCACAGGGTTCCACTGAAGCTTTCTTT. It yields the protein CASSPQGSTEAFF.

The V call is TRBV7-2, the J call TRBJ1-1; D is possibly TRBD1 (5 bases). Trimming pared 1 base from V and 4 bases from J, leaving 7 bases between. Per germline, CDR1 SGHTA and CDR2 FQGNSA. The CDR3 is 13 residues long. The CDR3 DNA reads TGTGCCAGCAGCTTAGGGGGCATCACTGAAGCTTTCTTT. Translated: CASSLGGITEAFF.